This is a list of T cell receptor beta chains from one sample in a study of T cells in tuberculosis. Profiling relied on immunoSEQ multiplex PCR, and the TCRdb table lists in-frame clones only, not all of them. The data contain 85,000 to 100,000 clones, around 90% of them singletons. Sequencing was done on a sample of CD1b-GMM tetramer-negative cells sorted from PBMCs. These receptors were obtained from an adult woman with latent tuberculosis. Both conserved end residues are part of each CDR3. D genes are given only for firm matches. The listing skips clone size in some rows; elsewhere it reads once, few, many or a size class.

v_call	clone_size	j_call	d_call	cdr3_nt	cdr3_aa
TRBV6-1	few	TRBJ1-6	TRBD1	TGTGCCAGCAGTGCGACAGGGGATTCACCCCTCCACTTT	CASSATGDSPLHF
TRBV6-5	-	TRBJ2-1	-	TGTGCCAGCGGGAACAGGGTAAGGAATGAGCAGTTCTTC	CASGNRVRNEQFF
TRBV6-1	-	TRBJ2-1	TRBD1	TGTGCCAGCAGAACAGGGGAGTACAATGAGCAGTTCTTC	CASRTGEYNEQFF
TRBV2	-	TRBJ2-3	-	TGTGCCAGCAGTGCACAGGTGGGGACAGATACGCAGTATTTT	CASSAQVGTDTQYF
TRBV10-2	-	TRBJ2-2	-	TGCGCCACCCTCAGGCGAGGGGAGCTGTTTTTT	CATLRRGELFF
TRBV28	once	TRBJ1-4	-	TGTGCCAGCAGTTTTTCGGGAGGGAATGAAAAACTGTTTTTT	CASSFSGGNEKLFF
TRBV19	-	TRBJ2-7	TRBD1	TGTGCCAGTAGTGCCGCAGGGGGCGGATACGAGCAGTACTTC	CASSAAGGGYEQYF
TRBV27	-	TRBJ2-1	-	TGTGCCAGCAGTTCGAGACTAGATCCCCTTAATGAGCAGTTCTTC	CASSSRLDPLNEQFF
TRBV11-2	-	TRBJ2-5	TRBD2	TGTGCCAGCAGCTTCCGGGGAGGGGACGAGGAGACCCAGTACTTC	CASSFRGGDEETQYF
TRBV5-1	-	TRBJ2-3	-	TGCGCCAGCAGCTTGGTCGCGGGACGCACAGATACGCAGTATTTT	CASSLVAGRTDTQYF
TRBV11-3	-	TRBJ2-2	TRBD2	TGTGCCAGCAGCACCTATAGCGGGGGCATGAACACCGGGGAGCTGTTTTTT	CASSTYSGGMNTGELFF
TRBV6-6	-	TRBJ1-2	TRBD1	TGTGCCAGCAGACCGACAGGGGGTGGCTACACCTTC	CASRPTGGGYTF
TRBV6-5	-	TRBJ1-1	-	TGTGCCAGCAGTTACTCTGGGGGAGGCACTGAAGCTTTCTTT	CASSYSGGGTEAFF
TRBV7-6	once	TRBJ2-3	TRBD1	TGTGCCAGCAGCCAAGGACAGGGTCCAGATACGCAGTATTTT	CASSQGQGPDTQYF
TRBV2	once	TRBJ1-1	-	TGTGCCAGCAGTGAGTCAGTATCTCGGGATGCTGAAGCTTTCTTT	CASSESVSRDAEAFF
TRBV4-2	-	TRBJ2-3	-	TGTGCCAGCAGCCAAGTATTCGCGCAGGCTAGCACAGATACGCAGTATTTT	CASSQVFAQASTDTQYF
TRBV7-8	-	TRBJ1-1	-	TGTGCCAGCAGCTTAATGGCCCTTTTTAACACTGAAGCTTTCTTT	CASSLMALFNTEAFF
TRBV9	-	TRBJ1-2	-	TGTGCCAGCAGCGCGGGGATCTCTGGAGGCTACACCTTC	CASSAGISGGYTF
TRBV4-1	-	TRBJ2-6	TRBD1	TGCGCCAGCAGCCCTAGACAGGGGGCATCTGGGGCCAACGTCCTGACTTTC	CASSPRQGASGANVLTF
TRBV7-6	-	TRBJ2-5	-	TGTGCCAGCAGCCACCCGGGGGAGACCCAGTACTTC	CASSHPGETQYF
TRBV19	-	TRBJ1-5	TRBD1	TGTGCCAGTAGAGGACAGGCGCCAAATCAGCCCCAGCATTTT	CASRGQAPNQPQHF
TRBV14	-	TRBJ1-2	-	TGTGCCAGCAGCCAAGATGTGGGCCGTGGCTACACCTTC	CASSQDVGRGYTF